This T cell receptor (beta chain) was documented in a study of identical twins. This clonotype was observed at least ten times. Its antigen remains unknown. Regarding the study as a whole: Cross-sectional statistical analysis, not tracking of the same donors, underpinned the conclusions.

TCRdb passed the 5' RACE reads through MiXCR, listing each CDR3 protein once. The sample has about 700,000 distinct CDR3 sequences; roughly 6% are singletons. Germline V gives CDR1 SEHNR, CDR2 FQNEAQ (reference sequence). Trimming removed 3 bases from V and 6 bases from J, with 8 bases in between. The CDR3 is 12 amino acids. The sample taken for sequencing was naive T cells sorted from blood. This receptor was obtained from a man younger than 30 in good health. The chain couples TRBV7-9 to TRBJ1-1; D not resolved. The CDR3 DNA reads as TGTGCCAGCAGCTTGGGGTGGCCTGAAGCTTTCTTT. It specifies CASSLGWPEAFF.